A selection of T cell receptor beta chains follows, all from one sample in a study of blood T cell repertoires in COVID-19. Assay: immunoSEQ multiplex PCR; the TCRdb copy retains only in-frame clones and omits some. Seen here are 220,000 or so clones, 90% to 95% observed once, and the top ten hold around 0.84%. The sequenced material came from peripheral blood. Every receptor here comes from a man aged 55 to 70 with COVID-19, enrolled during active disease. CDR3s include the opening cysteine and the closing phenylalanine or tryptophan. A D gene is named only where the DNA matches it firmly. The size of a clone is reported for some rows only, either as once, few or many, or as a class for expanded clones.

CDR3nt: TGTGCCAGCAGCCTGAATTCACAGACAGCCTACAATGAGCAGTTCTTC
CDR3aa: CASSLNSQTAYNEQFF
j_gene: TRBJ2-1
abundance: NA
d_gene: NA
v_gene: TRBV5-5

CDR3nt: TGTGCCAGCAGCTTTGGGGGGGCTGGAACCGGGGAGCTGTTTTTT
CDR3aa: CASSFGGAGTGELFF
j_gene: TRBJ2-2
abundance: NA
d_gene: NA
v_gene: TRBV11-3

CDR3nt: TGTGCCATTGGGACTAGCGACACCGGGGAGCTGTTTTTT
CDR3aa: CAIGTSDTGELFF
j_gene: TRBJ2-2
abundance: NA
d_gene: TRBD2
v_gene: TRBV10-3

CDR3nt: TGTGCCAGTAGTTTCCGGGACAGGGGGCTTCGAAATCAGCCCCAGCATTTT
CDR3aa: CASSFRDRGLRNQPQHF
j_gene: TRBJ1-5
abundance: NA
d_gene: TRBD1
v_gene: TRBV19

CDR3nt: TGTGCCAGCAACCCACAGGGTTCCGGGGAGCTGTTTTTT
CDR3aa: CASNPQGSGELFF
j_gene: TRBJ2-2
abundance: NA
d_gene: NA
v_gene: TRBV7-9

CDR3nt: TGTGCCAGCAGCTCGGACAGGGGGTACAATTCACCCCTCCACTTT
CDR3aa: CASSSDRGYNSPLHF
j_gene: TRBJ1-6
abundance: NA
d_gene: TRBD1
v_gene: TRBV7-9

CDR3nt: TGTGCCACCAGCAGGAACAGGGGCTTCTCCTATAATTCACCCCTCCACTTT
CDR3aa: CATSRNRGFSYNSPLHF
j_gene: TRBJ1-6
abundance: NA
d_gene: TRBD1
v_gene: TRBV15

CDR3nt: TGTGCCAGCAGCTTAATGGCAGGGGGACACACCGGGGAGCTGTTTTTT
CDR3aa: CASSLMAGGHTGELFF
j_gene: TRBJ2-2
abundance: NA
d_gene: TRBD1
v_gene: TRBV7-3

CDR3nt: TGCGCCAGCTTATACAGGGGATGGCGTAACAATGAGCAGTTCTTC
CDR3aa: CASLYRGWRNNEQFF
j_gene: TRBJ2-1
abundance: NA
d_gene: TRBD1
v_gene: TRBV23-1

CDR3nt: TGTGCCAGCTTCGGTGGCTCCTATAATTCACCCCTCCACTTT
CDR3aa: CASFGGSYNSPLHF
j_gene: TRBJ1-6
abundance: once
d_gene: NA
v_gene: TRBV6-5

CDR3nt: TGTGCCAGCAGTTACGGGACACGGGACGAAAAACTGTTTTTT
CDR3aa: CASSYGTRDEKLFF
j_gene: TRBJ1-4
abundance: NA
d_gene: NA
v_gene: TRBV6-5

CDR3nt: TGTGCCAGCAGACCCTTAGGCAGGGAGGATGAAAAACTGTTTTTT
CDR3aa: CASRPLGREDEKLFF
j_gene: TRBJ1-4
abundance: NA
d_gene: NA
v_gene: TRBV28

CDR3nt: TGTGCCAGTAGTCAGGACAGGGTGAACACCGGGGAGCTGTTTTTT
CDR3aa: CASSQDRVNTGELFF
j_gene: TRBJ2-2
abundance: NA
d_gene: TRBD1
v_gene: TRBV19

CDR3nt: TGTGCCAGCAGGCCCGCATTCGGGACACGTTATAGCAATCAGCCCCAGCATTTT
CDR3aa: CASRPAFGTRYSNQPQHF
j_gene: TRBJ1-5
abundance: NA
d_gene: NA
v_gene: TRBV7-9

CDR3nt: TGTGCCTGGAGTGGAAGACTAGCGGGGGCCAAAAACATTCAGTACTTC
CDR3aa: CAWSGRLAGAKNIQYF
j_gene: TRBJ2-4
abundance: NA
d_gene: TRBD2
v_gene: TRBV30

CDR3nt: TGTGCCACCAGTGTTCCGACTGGACTAGCGGACTCCTACGAGCAGTACTTC
CDR3aa: CATSVPTGLADSYEQYF
j_gene: TRBJ2-7
abundance: NA
d_gene: TRBD2
v_gene: TRBV24-1

CDR3nt: TGTGCCTGGAGTGCCCCTTGGGGAGACCTGAACACTGAAGCTTTCTTT
CDR3aa: CAWSAPWGDLNTEAFF
j_gene: TRBJ1-1
abundance: NA
d_gene: NA
v_gene: TRBV30

CDR3nt: TGTGCCAGCAGTTCATCCACAGGGACCTCCTCTGGAAACACCATATATTTT
CDR3aa: CASSSSTGTSSGNTIYF
j_gene: TRBJ1-3
abundance: NA
d_gene: NA
v_gene: TRBV27

CDR3nt: TGTGCCAGCAGACCCAGGACAGGGATGAACACTGAAGCTTTCTTT
CDR3aa: CASRPRTGMNTEAFF
j_gene: TRBJ1-1
abundance: NA
d_gene: TRBD1
v_gene: TRBV5-6

CDR3nt: TGTGCCAGCAGCTTAGAGGGGCAGAAGAATTCACCCCTCCACTTT
CDR3aa: CASSLEGQKNSPLHF
j_gene: TRBJ1-6
abundance: once
d_gene: NA
v_gene: TRBV7-2

CDR3nt: TGTGCCATCAGTGAGTTGGACAGGGCAGACACTGAAGCTTTCTTT
CDR3aa: CAISELDRADTEAFF
j_gene: TRBJ1-1
abundance: once
d_gene: TRBD1
v_gene: TRBV10-3

CDR3nt: TGTGCCAGCAGTGACAGGGTCTTTCAGCCCCAGCATTTT
CDR3aa: CASSDRVFQPQHF
j_gene: TRBJ1-5
abundance: NA
d_gene: NA
v_gene: TRBV2

CDR3nt: TGTGCCAGCAGTTTTCTGGAGGGAACCTACAATGAGCAGTTCTTC
CDR3aa: CASSFLEGTYNEQFF
j_gene: TRBJ2-1
abundance: NA
d_gene: NA
v_gene: TRBV27

CDR3nt: TGTGCCAGCAGTCGGGGACTAGCGGGGGGGCAAGAGACCCAGTACTTC
CDR3aa: CASSRGLAGGQETQYF
j_gene: TRBJ2-5
abundance: once
d_gene: TRBD2
v_gene: TRBV7-8

CDR3nt: TGCGCCAGCAGCCAAGATATCGGGCTAGCTGAGAGATCCGAGCAGTACTTC
CDR3aa: CASSQDIGLAERSEQYF
j_gene: TRBJ2-7
abundance: NA
d_gene: NA
v_gene: TRBV4-3

CDR3nt: TGTGCCAGCGGGAGGACTCAGGGAGGGGAGGGTGAAAAACTGTTTTTT
CDR3aa: CASGRTQGGEGEKLFF
j_gene: TRBJ1-4
abundance: NA
d_gene: NA
v_gene: TRBV9

CDR3nt: TGTGCCAGCAGTTTATCGGCCAGTCAGTTCCGATACTACGAGCAGTACTTC
CDR3aa: CASSLSASQFRYYEQYF
j_gene: TRBJ2-7
abundance: NA
d_gene: NA
v_gene: TRBV27

CDR3nt: TGTGCCAGCAGTGAAGCGCGGAGACAGCGGGACTATGGCTACACCTTC
CDR3aa: CASSEARRQRDYGYTF
j_gene: TRBJ1-2
abundance: NA
d_gene: NA
v_gene: TRBV6-1

CDR3nt: TGCGCCAGCAGCCAAGAAGGACAGGGGGCAACTAATGAAAAACTGTTTTTT
CDR3aa: CASSQEGQGATNEKLFF
j_gene: TRBJ1-4
abundance: NA
d_gene: TRBD1
v_gene: TRBV4-1